These 5 T cell receptor beta chains came from one sample sequenced in a study of Ad26.COV2.S vaccination and SARS-CoV-2 variants. TCRdb's table, derived via immunoSEQ multiplex PCR, lists solely in-frame clones and lacks some. There are hundreds of thousands of clones in the sample; more than 75% occur only once, and roughly 3.5% lies in the top ten. The treatment was: around 19 received Ad26.COV2.S at low or high dose, single or two shots; five or six received placebo; per-sample allocation not given. Sampling took place 63 days after the first vaccine or placebo injection. Sequencing was performed on peripheral blood, taken in a trial of Ad26.COV2.S vaccine versus placebo. These TCRs come from a person between 18 and 65 years old who received the Ad26.COV2.S COVID-19 vaccine or a placebo.

The chain joins TRBV5-8 to TRBJ2-7, with 7 positions matching TRBD2. The CDR3 has 15 residues. The V segment lost 4 bases and the J segment 3 bases; nucleotides outside the gene matches: 10. The germline CDR1 and CDR2 sequences are SGHTS and YDEGEE. The CDR3 bases are TGTGCCAGCAGCCCGGGGGGTAGTCTCCTCTACGAGCAGTACTTC. Amino acids: CASSPGGSLLYEQYF.

The chain employs TRBV29-1 and TRBJ2-3; 10 bases line up with TRBD1. Looked up from germline, CDR1 is SQVTM and CDR2 is ANQGSEA. V gave up 7 bases and J gave up 1 base; unmatched junction bases: 5. The CDR3 length is 14 residues. CDR3 sequence reads: CSAEGTGGTDTQYF. The CDR3 DNA is TGCAGCGCCGAAGGGACAGGGGGCACAGATACGCAGTATTTT.

Here the CDR3 DNA reads TGTGCCAGCAGCTTTTTGGAGACCCAGTACTTC. Translating it yields CASSFLETQYF. V is TRBV7-9 and J is TRBJ2-5; D is ambiguous. CDR1 is SEHNR and CDR2 is FQNEAQ in the germline V gene (reference sequence). V was cut by 3 bases and J by 5 bases, with 4 bases left in between. The CDR3 is made up of 11 amino acids.

The J gene is TRBJ1-1, the V gene TRBV6-1, with D perhaps matching TRBD1 (5 bases). The V end lost 3 bases, the J end lost 0 bases, and 8 bases lay between the germline ends. Germline CDR1 MNHNS, CDR2 SASEGT. The CDR3 loop spans 14 amino acids. The CDR3 region is CASSDGGVNTEAFF. The CDR3 DNA sequence: TGTGCCAGCAGTGACGGGGGAGTGAACACTGAAGCTTTCTTT.

The V and J genes are TRBV6-5 and TRBJ2-1; 8 nucleotides agree with TRBD2. Per germline, CDR1 MNHEY and CDR2 SVGAGI. J gave up 7 bases and V 0 bases, and 8 bases lay outside the gene matches. The CDR3 has 16 amino acids. CDR3 DNA: TGTGCCAGCAGTTACTCCCGGGGGGGCTATCTGAATGAGCAGTTCTTC. This codes for CASSYSRGGYLNEQFF.